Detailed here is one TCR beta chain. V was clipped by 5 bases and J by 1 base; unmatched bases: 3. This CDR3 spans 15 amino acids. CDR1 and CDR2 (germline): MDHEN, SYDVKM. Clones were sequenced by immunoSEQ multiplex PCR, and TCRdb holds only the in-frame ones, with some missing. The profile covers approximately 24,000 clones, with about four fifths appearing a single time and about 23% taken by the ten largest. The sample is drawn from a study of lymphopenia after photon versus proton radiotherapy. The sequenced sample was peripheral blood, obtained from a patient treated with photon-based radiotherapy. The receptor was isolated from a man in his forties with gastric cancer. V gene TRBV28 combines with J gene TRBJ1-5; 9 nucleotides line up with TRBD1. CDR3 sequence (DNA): TGTGCCAGCAGTCCGGGGACAGGGAGCAATCAGCCCCAGCATTTT. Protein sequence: CASSPGTGSNQPQHF.